The 22 T cell receptor beta chains listed next were all sequenced from one sample in a study of T-cell memory formation after mild COVID-19. TCRdb reanalysed the 5' RACE reads using MiXCR and keeps one entry per CDR3 protein. The sample lists under 700,000 distinct CDR3 sequences; about a fifth were seen once. The sample taken for sequencing was PBMCs or a T cell subset sorted from them (not recorded which). The receptors shown here come from an adult woman who had mild COVID-19 (a few samples of this study predate the infection). Cell type and time point are not known.

The gene calls are TRBV12-3 or TRBV12-4 and TRBJ2-1, with TRBD1 as a possible D gene (6 bases). The CDR3 is 15 residues long. V was cut by 6 bases and J by 3 bases, with 15 bases left in between. The DNA of the CDR3 is TGTGCCAGCAGCTGGTTCAGGGACAACTACAATGAGCAGTTCTTC. Amino acids: CASSWFRDNYNEQFF.

The chain recombines TRBV20-1 with TRBJ1-1; D uncertain. This CDR3 has 14 amino acids. Per the germline V gene, CDR1 is DFQATT and CDR2 is SNEGSKA (reference sequence). V was pared by 4 bases and J by 4 bases, with 16 bases between. The CDR3 sequence is CSAKRRVGSTEAFF. Here the CDR3 DNA reads TGCAGTGCTAAGCGGAGGGTTGGGAGCACTGAAGCTTTCTTT.

This clonotype was detected only a few times. The chain is built from TRBV12-3 or TRBV12-4 and TRBJ2-7; TRBD1 agrees at 9 bases. With V trimmed by 3 bases and J by 7 bases, 10 bases remained unmatched. The CDR3 covers 15 residues. In nucleotides, the CDR3 is TGTGCCAGCAGTTTCGGCGGGACAGGGAAAATGGAGCAGTACTTC. It is translated as CASSFGGTGKMEQYF.

This chain connects TRBV5-1 to TRBJ1-1, with 8 bases aligning to TRBD1. The CDR3 covers 14 residues. Per germline, CDR1 SGHRS and CDR2 YFSETQ. V was clipped by 3 bases and J by 8 bases; unmatched bases: 9. CDR3 region: CASSSGDGDREAFF. The CDR3 DNA reads TGCGCCAGCAGCTCGGGGGATGGGGACAGGGAAGCTTTCTTT.

This sequence joins TRBV27 and TRBJ2-2, with 12 bases lining up with TRBD2. Trimming at V came to 6 bases and at J to 4 bases, leaving 6 bases not matched to a gene. The germline V gene has CDR1 MNHEY and CDR2 SMNVEV (reference sequence). CDR3 length equals 16 residues. This CDR3 reads CASSLAGGQGTGELFF. The CDR3 DNA follows: TGTGCCAGCAGCCTAGCGGGAGGGCAAGGCACCGGGGAGCTGTTTTTT.

This clonotype was detected only a few times. The J gene is TRBJ2-3, the V gene TRBV7-2, with TRBD2 identical over 9 bases. CDR3 size: 17 residues. The V and J ends lost 3 bases and 2 bases, in that order; junction bases with no gene match: 9. Germline-derived CDR1 and CDR2 are SGHTA and FQGNSA. Here the CDR3 reads CASSFQASGALTDTQYF. DNA of the CDR3: TGTGCCAGCAGCTTTCAGGCTAGCGGGGCTCTCACAGATACGCAGTATTTT.

The chain couples TRBV7-3 to TRBJ2-1; D possibly corresponds to TRBD2 (6 bases). The V end lost 4 bases, the J end lost 10 bases, and 20 bases lay between the germline ends. Germline CDR1 is SGHTA and CDR2 is FQGTGA. This CDR3 spans 15 amino acids. The CDR3 protein is CASSSGVGAMPEQFF. The DNA of the CDR3 is TGTGCCAGCAGCTCGGGGGTTGGGGCCATGCCGGAGCAGTTCTTC. Combining the CDR3 with reference TRBV7-3 and TRBJ2-1 gives the whole variable domain GAGVSQTPSNKVTEKGKYVELRCDPISGHTALYWYRQSLGQGPEFLIYFQGTGAADDSGLPNDRFFAVRPEGSVSTLKIQRTERGDSAVYLCASSSGVGAMPEQFFGPGTRLTVL.

J is TRBJ2-5 and V is TRBV4-3; 9 nucleotides match TRBD2. The V gene's germline CDR1 is LGHNA and CDR2 YSLEER. The V and J ends lost 0 bases and 5 bases, in that order; junction bases with no gene match: 7. The CDR3 has 16 residues. The CDR3 here is CASSQDGSSGTETQYF. CDR3 in DNA: TGCGCCAGCAGCCAAGATGGGTCTAGCGGGACGGAGACCCAGTACTTC.

This clonotype has ten or more counts. The genes are TRBV12-3 or TRBV12-4 and TRBJ2-1; the match to TRBD2 covers 9 bases. Trimming cost V 3 bases and J 7 bases; bases outside gene matches: 7. The CDR3 loop spans 15 amino acids. The CDR3 region has the DNA TGTGCCAGCAGTTTCCGCGGGGGGGTCTATAATGAGCAGTTCTTC. Its translation: CASSFRGGVYNEQFF.

This clonotype was seen only a few times. The chain has TRBV24-1 and TRBJ2-7; 10 nucleotides match TRBD1. J gave up 7 bases and V 4 bases, and 9 bases lay outside the gene matches. This CDR3 comprises 15 residues. Germline assignment: CDR1 KGHDR and CDR2 SFDVKD. In nucleotides, the CDR3 is TGTGCCACCAGTGAAACGGGACAGGGGAGAAAAGAGCAGTACTTC. Amino acid sequence: CATSETGQGRKEQYF.

V usage is TRBV20-1 and J usage is TRBJ2-5; possible D gene TRBD2, 6 bases. There are 13 residues in the CDR3. Trimming left V 1 base short and J 6 bases short, with 12 bases between. The germline CDR1 and CDR2 sequences are DFQATT and SNEGSKA (reference sequence). The CDR3 here is CSARVGGLKTQYF. CDR3 in DNA: TGCAGTGCTAGAGTGGGGGGACTCAAGACCCAGTACTTC.

In its sample, this clonotype was seen many times. The chain has TRBV12-3 or TRBV12-4 and TRBJ2-5; D may be TRBD2 (7 bases). This CDR3 has 16 amino acids. The ends were cut back, 3 bases at V and 2 bases at J, with 16 bases in the middle. CDR3 in amino acids: CASSFLGGTMQETQYF. CDR3 DNA sequence: TGTGCCAGCAGTTTTTTAGGGGGGACTATGCAAGAGACCCAGTACTTC.

In this sample, this clonotype turned up many times. The chain joins TRBV4-2 to TRBJ2-2, with D uncertain. The length of the CDR3 is 15 residues. Germline lookup yields CDR1 LGHNA and CDR2 YNFKEQ. Trimming cost V 1 base and J 7 bases, with 13 bases left between them. Written as DNA, the CDR3 is TGTGCCAGCAGCCAAGTAGCCTCCGCCTACGGGGAGCTGTTTTTT. Residues: CASSQVASAYGELFF.

This clonotype has a handful of counts. This chain uses TRBV14 with TRBJ1-2; the D gene is possibly TRBD1 (5 bases). CDR1 is SGHDN, CDR2 FVKESK, per germline. Trimming pared 6 bases from V and 5 bases from J, leaving 10 bases between. The CDR3 runs 12 residues. The CDR3 loop reads CASSRDLYGYTF. The CDR3 nucleotides read TGTGCCAGCAGTCGGGACCTATATGGCTACACCTTC.

This CDR3 reads CASSEAQGTGGYTF. The CDR3 bases are TGTGCCAGCAGTGAGGCTCAGGGGACCGGTGGCTACACCTTC. The chain has TRBV2 and TRBJ1-2; possibly TRBD1 for D (6 bases). Germline lookup yields CDR1 SNHLY and CDR2 FYNNEI. This CDR3 spans 14 amino acids. V lost 3 bases and J 7 bases, leaving 15 bases between the germline ends. The full variable domain, in which reference TRBV2 and TRBJ1-2 provide the parts outside the CDR3, is EPEVTQTPSHQVTQMGQEVILRCVPISNHLYFYWYRQILGQKVEFLVSFYNNEISEKSEIFDDQFSVERPDGSNFTLKIRSTKLEDSAMYFCASSEAQGTGGYTFGSGTRLTVV.

This clonotype has more than one count but fewer than ten. This sequence joins TRBV5-1 and TRBJ2-1, with TRBD2 as a possible D gene (5 bases). The germline V gene encodes CDR1 SGHRS and CDR2 YFSETQ. CDR3 length: 14 amino acids. With 3 bases removed from V and 6 bases from J, the gap between germline ends came to 13 bases. The CDR3 sequence is CASSSSSRGNEQFF. The CDR3, as DNA: TGCGCCAGCAGCTCATCCTCTCGGGGCAATGAGCAGTTCTTC.

The chain recombines TRBV9 with TRBJ2-1, with TRBD2 identical over 10 bases. Germline V CDR1 and CDR2: SGDLS, YYNGEE. V lost 3 bases to trimming and J lost 10 bases; unmatched junction nucleotides: 13. The CDR3 length is 16 residues. In DNA, the CDR3 is TGTGCCAGCAGCGCGATACTAGCGGGAACCCTCGCGGAGCAGTTCTTC. Protein product: CASSAILAGTLAEQFF. The entire variable domain, with the rest obtained from reference TRBV9 and TRBJ2-1, is as follows: DSGVTQTPKHLITATGQRVTLRCSPRSGDLSVYWYQQSLDQGLQFLIQYYNGEERAKGNILERFSAQQFPDLHSELNLSSLELGDSALYFCASSAILAGTLAEQFFGPGTRLTVL.

The gene calls are TRBV3-1 and TRBJ2-1; 13 bases match TRBD2. This CDR3 contains 17 residues. V trimming: 0 bases; J trimming: 5 bases; junction bases outside the gene matches: 4. Germline CDR1 LGHDT, CDR2 YNNKEL (reference sequence). CDR3 bases: TGTGCCAGCAGCCAAGAGGGACTAGCGGGACCTGACAATGAGCAGTTCTTC. Protein: CASSQEGLAGPDNEQFF.

V gene TRBV7-8 combines with J gene TRBJ1-1; D unresolved. This CDR3 has 14 residues. The V end lost 5 bases, the J end lost 3 bases, and 13 bases lay between the germline ends. Germline CDR1 reads SGHVS; CDR2 reads FQNEAQ. The CDR3 here is CASSTPLGYTEAFF. The CDR3 DNA reads TGTGCCAGCAGCACCCCCCTGGGGTACACTGAAGCTTTCTTT.

This clonotype was counted a few times. CDR3 sequence: CASSELGGTEAFF. CDR3 sequence (DNA): TGTGCCAGCAGTGAACTGGGAGGCACTGAAGCTTTCTTT. The chain links TRBV6-1 to TRBJ1-1; the D is unclear. The ends were cut back, 2 bases at V and 4 bases at J, with 8 bases in the middle. Germline V lookup: CDR1 MNHNS, CDR2 SASEGT. This CDR3 region has 13 residues.

This clonotype was recorded a few times. V gene TRBV7-3 combines with J gene TRBJ2-3; D is ambiguous. This CDR3 has 14 residues. V lost 3 bases and J lost 6, with 13 bases in between. The germline CDR1 and CDR2 sequences are SGHTA and FQGTGA. The DNA of the CDR3 is TGTGCCAGCAGCTTGAGTGGTCCCCTCGATACGCAGTATTTT. Its protein is CASSLSGPLDTQYF.

The chain is built from TRBV19 and TRBJ1-1, with D uncertain. CDR3 length equals 11 residues. V dropped 7 bases and J dropped 4 bases, with 7 bases sitting between them. Germline values: CDR1 LNHDA, CDR2 SQIVND (reference sequence). The CDR3 DNA is TGTGCCAGTAAGCATGGCACTGAAGCTTTCTTT. It translates to CASKHGTEAFF.